This is a list of T cell receptor beta chains from one sample in a study of T cells in Graves' hyperthyroidism and ophthalmopathy. One entry per CDR3 protein results from TCRdb running MiXCR on the multiplex PCR reads. The profile shows approximately 430,000 distinct CDR3 sequences, around 14% of them singletons. The material sequenced was blood. The receptors were gathered from a woman aged 18-29 years with Graves' hyperthyroidism. Both conserved end residues are part of each CDR3. Each record gives: V gene, D gene, clone size, J gene, CDR3 DNA, CDR3 protein. The D gene is left open where the match is weak. Clone size is stated in some rows and not others, as once, few, many or a class when expanded.

>TRBV6-1|TRBD2|many|TRBJ2-1
TGTGCCAGCAGTCCCCCTAGAGCTAGCGGCAATGAGCAGTTCTTC
CASSPPRASGNEQFF
>TRBV11-2|-|-|TRBJ2-2
TGTGCCAGCAGCTTATTTTTGGGCGGTGGGTCCCACCAGGGGCACACCGGGGAGCTGTTTTTT
CASSLFLGGGSHQGHTGELFF
>TRBV3-1|TRBD1|many|TRBJ1-1
TGTGCCAGCAGCCATCACGGACAGGGGGCTGGCGCTTTCTTT
CASSHHGQGAGAFF
>TRBV28|-|few|TRBJ2-1
TGTGCCAGCAGTTTCGGGACTTGGCAGTTCTTC
CASSFGTWQFF
>TRBV20-1|TRBD2|many|TRBJ2-1
TGCAGTGCTAGAGATGTAGCGGGAAACAACTATGAGCAGTTCTTC
CSARDVAGNNYEQFF
>TRBV6-1|-|few|TRBJ2-7
TGTGCCAGCAGTGAAAAGGGTACAGGTTCCTCCTACGAGCAGTACTTC
CASSEKGTGSSYEQYF
>TRBV30|-|many|TRBJ2-7
TGTGCCTGGAGTGCCCCGGGGATCTACGAGCAGTACTTC
CAWSAPGIYEQYF
>TRBV19|TRBD2|few|TRBJ2-2
TGTGCCAGTAGGACTAGCGGGAGGAACACCGGGGAGCTGTTTTTT
CASRTSGRNTGELFF
>TRBV13|TRBD2|many|TRBJ2-6
TGTGCCAGCAGCCTGCTAGCGGTCGGGGCCAACGTCCTGACTTTC
CASSLLAVGANVLTF
>TRBV7-9|TRBD2|-|TRBJ2-5
TGTGCCAGCAGCTTCCAGCGGGAGGGCACTCAAGAGACCCAGTACTTC
CASSFQREGTQETQYF
>TRBV6-2/TRBV6-3|TRBD2|many|TRBJ2-7
TGTGCCAGCAGTTACAAGCGGGAGCTCTACGAGCAGTACTTC
CASSYKRELYEQYF
>TRBV2|-|many|TRBJ2-3
TGTGCCAGCACGCGTCAGAGCACAGATACGCAGTATTTT
CASTRQSTDTQYF
>TRBV7-9|TRBD1|many|TRBJ2-1
TGTGCCAGCAGCTTAATGTGGACAGGGGACAATGAGCAGTTCTTC
CASSLMWTGDNEQFF
>TRBV30|TRBD1|many|TRBJ1-1
TGTGCCTGGACGGGACAGATGAACACTGAAGCTTTCTTT
CAWTGQMNTEAFF
>TRBV12-3/TRBV12-4|-|many|TRBJ1-5
TGTGCCAGCAGTTTAGGGCATAGCAATCAGCCCCAGCATTTT
CASSLGHSNQPQHF
>TRBV5-4|-|-|TRBJ1-1
TGTGCCAGCATAAGGGGCACTGAAGCTTTCTTT
CASIRGTEAFF
>TRBV7-9|-|-|TRBJ1-1
TGTGCCAGCAGCTTAGGGGTTGAAGCTTTCTTT
CASSLGVEAFF
>TRBV25-1|-|-|TRBJ2-7
TGTGCCAGCAGTGAAAGTCAGGGACACCCTCTCTCCTACGAGCAGTACTTC
CASSESQGHPLSYEQYF
>TRBV20-1|-|many|TRBJ2-7
TGCAGTGCTAGGGACCTAGGGGTCGAATTTCTGGAGCAGTACTTC
CSARDLGVEFLEQYF
>TRBV4-1|-|many|TRBJ1-5
TGCGCCAGCAGCCAAGATCGGAGTGGGGCATGGTATCAGCCCCAGCATTTT
CASSQDRSGAWYQPQHF
>TRBV2|TRBD1|many|TRBJ2-3
TGTGCCAGCAACGGACAGGGTGGGGCCGGAGATACGCAGTATTTT
CASNGQGGAGDTQYF
>TRBV3-1|-|many|TRBJ2-5
TGTGCCAGCAGCCAAGAAAGGGGGTTTTATGGAGAGACCCAGTACTTC
CASSQERGFYGETQYF
>TRBV6-6|TRBD2|few|TRBJ2-3
TGTGCCAGCAGTTACTCGGGACTAGCGGGAGTAGTAGATACGCAGTATTTT
CASSYSGLAGVVDTQYF
>TRBV5-1|TRBD1|many|TRBJ2-1
TGCGCCAGCAGCCCTCGGGCGGGGACAGGTTACAATGAGCAGTTCTTC
CASSPRAGTGYNEQFF
>TRBV10-3|-|many|TRBJ1-2
TGTGCCATCAGCCCACAGGGCAATTATGGCTACACCTTC
CAISPQGNYGYTF
>TRBV7-3|-|many|TRBJ2-3
TGTGCCAGCAGCTTAAGCGCGGCCACAGATACGCAGTATTTT
CASSLSAATDTQYF
>TRBV30|-|many|TRBJ1-3
TGTGCCTCGGAGTGGGACACCATATATTTT
CASEWDTIYF
>TRBV24-1|-|many|TRBJ2-2
TGTGCCACCAGTGACCATACAAGGAACACCGGGGAGCTGTTTTTT
CATSDHTRNTGELFF
>TRBV20-1|TRBD2|many|TRBJ2-7
TGCAGTGCTAGAGATTCTACTAGCGGGAATTACGAGCAGTACTTC
CSARDSTSGNYEQYF
>TRBV27|TRBD1|many|TRBJ2-4
TGTGCCAGCAGTCCTCAAGGGACAGGTTTAAACATTCAGTACTTC
CASSPQGTGLNIQYF
>TRBV7-9|-|-|TRBJ1-1
TGTGCCAGCAGCTTAGATTTCAACGTTGAAGCTTTCTTT
CASSLDFNVEAFF
>TRBV7-3|-|many|TRBJ2-1
TGTGCCAGCAGCTTATATGGACGGGCTAGCGCTAACAATGAGCAGTTCTTC
CASSLYGRASANNEQFF
>TRBV5-1|TRBD2|many|TRBJ2-3
TGCGCCAGCACCCCGGGGGGCACAGCGGGGGGCCGCACAGATACGCAGTATTTT
CASTPGGTAGGRTDTQYF
>TRBV7-2|-|many|TRBJ2-7
TGTGCCAGCAGCTTAGCCCCCCAGGGAGGAAGCTACGAGCAGTACTTC
CASSLAPQGGSYEQYF
>TRBV3-1|-|-|TRBJ1-5
TGTGCCAGCAGCCCTCGGCTCGAAACCAACCCACATCAGCCCCAGCATTTT
CASSPRLETNPHQPQHF
>TRBV7-9|TRBD2|many|TRBJ2-7
TGTGCCAGCAGCTTAGTAGGGACTAGCTTCGAGCAGTACTTC
CASSLVGTSFEQYF
>TRBV30|TRBD2|many|TRBJ2-1
TGTGCCTGGGGTCGAAAACTAGCGGGAACCTACAATGAGCAGTTCTTC
CAWGRKLAGTYNEQFF
>TRBV6-4|TRBD2|many|TRBJ2-1
TGTGCCAGCAGTGACTCTAGGACTAGCTCCTACAATGAGCAGTTCTTC
CASSDSRTSSYNEQFF
>TRBV18|-|many|TRBJ1-2
TGTGCCAGCACGCCGACGGAACTCTATGGCTACACCTTC
CASTPTELYGYTF
>TRBV10-2|-|-|TRBJ2-7
TGCGCCAGCGGGAGAGGCGCCCCCCTCAATCTCGAGCAGTACTTC
CASGRGAPLNLEQYF
>TRBV5-1|TRBD1|many|TRBJ2-7
TGCGCCAGCAAAGGGGGACAGGGGGCCTACGAGCAGTACTTC
CASKGGQGAYEQYF
>TRBV2|-|many|TRBJ1-5
TGTGCCAGCAGTGAAGGAAGTCAGCCCCAGCATTTT
CASSEGSQPQHF
>TRBV28|-|-|TRBJ1-1
TGTGCCAGCAACCTGGACAGCCTAATGAACACTGAAGCTTTCTTT
CASNLDSLMNTEAFF
>TRBV18|TRBD1|-|TRBJ2-1
TGTGCCAGCTCACCACAGGGGGCGGGTAATGAGCAGTTCTTC
CASSPQGAGNEQFF
>TRBV10-3|-|many|TRBJ1-2
TGTGCCATCAGTGAGTCGGGCGCGAGGGCCATAGACTATGGCTACACCTTC
CAISESGARAIDYGYTF
>TRBV5-1|TRBD2|many|TRBJ2-7
TGCGCCAGCAGCTTGGGGACTAGCTCCATTTACGAGCAGTACTTC
CASSLGTSSIYEQYF